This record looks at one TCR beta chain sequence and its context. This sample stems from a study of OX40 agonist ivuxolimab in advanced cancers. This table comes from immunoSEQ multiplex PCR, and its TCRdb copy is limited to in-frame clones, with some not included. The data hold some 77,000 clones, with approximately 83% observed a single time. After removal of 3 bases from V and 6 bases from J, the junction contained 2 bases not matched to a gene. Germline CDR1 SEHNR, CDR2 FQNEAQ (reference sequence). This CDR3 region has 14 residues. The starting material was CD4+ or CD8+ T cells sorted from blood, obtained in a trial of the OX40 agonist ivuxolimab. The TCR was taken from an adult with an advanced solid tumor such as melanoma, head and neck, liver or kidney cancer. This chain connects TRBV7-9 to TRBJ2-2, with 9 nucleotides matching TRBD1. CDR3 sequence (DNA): TGTGCCAGCAGCTTGGGGACAGGGCCCGGGGAGCTGTTTTTT. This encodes CASSLGTGPGELFF.